This record covers a single T cell receptor beta chain. The antigen is unknown. Germline and junction disagree at one end, which may indicate a read error. These data originate in a study of breast tumors, draining lymph nodes, adjacent tissues. Axillary draining lymph nodes of breast cancer patients supplied the node samples. The CDR3 loop spans 15 amino acids. Germline CDR1 reads MDHEN; CDR2 reads SYDVKM. Study-wide points: Tumor TCR diversity was below lymph nodes but above nontumor tissue. Data only fit, rather than demonstrated, lymph node origin of most tumor T cells. Luminal-like breast cancer showed significantly greater tumor-nontumor repertoire similarity than basal-like breast cancer did.

TCRdb re-called the multiplex PCR reads with MiXCR, one entry per CDR3 protein. The data contain about 230,000 distinct CDR3 sequences, approximately 30% of them singletons. The source of this sequence is a female donor with breast cancer. Some clones in this sample may be carry-over from other donors' samples. Source material: axillary lymph node tissue. V is TRBV28 and J is TRBJ2-1; 7 bases are a match to TRBD2. CDR3 DNA sequence: TGTGCCAGCAGTTTAGGGGGAGGGCCCTCGGATGAGCGGTTCTTC. Protein product: CASSLGGGPSDERFF.